Below, 14 T cell receptor beta chains from the same sample are listed, as sequenced in a study of beta chain features in type 1 diabetes. General study points: Patients with Type 1 diabetes showed moderately but significantly shorter TCRB CDR3s in all four CD4+ subsets.

Isolated RNA was reverse transcribed in full, so expressed TCRB transcripts were sequenced. Sequencing used immunoSEQ multiplex PCR; TCRdb keeps in-frame clones, though not all of them. The profile shows approximately 270,000 clones, 13% to 15% of them singletons. Their specific antigens are unknown. The sample was naive CD4+ T cells from blood. Receptors were obtained from a man aged 30 to 39 with type 1 diabetes.

This clone appeared a few times. This rearrangement joins TRBV28 to TRBJ2-1, with D perhaps TRBD2 (5 bases). Trimming cost V 3 bases and J 14 bases, with 17 bases left between them. The V gene's germline CDR1 is MDHEN and CDR2 SYDVKM. This CDR3 is built from 13 residues. The CDR3 is CASSLNPPGVKFF. The CDR3 nucleotides are TGTGCCAGCAGTTTGAATCCTCCCGGGGTTAAGTTCTTC.

This clone turned up a few times. The J gene is TRBJ2-7, the V gene TRBV4-2, with D perhaps matching TRBD1 (7 bases). CDR3 length: 16 amino acids. Germline V gives CDR1 LGHNA, CDR2 YNFKEQ. The V and J ends lost 2 bases and 3 bases respectively, with 17 bases between them. This CDR3 reads CASSQPNYRGGYEQYF. Written as DNA, the CDR3 is TGTGCCAGCAGCCAACCAAATTACAGGGGAGGCTACGAGCAGTACTTC.

The J gene is TRBJ1-1, the V gene TRBV5-1; tentatively, D is TRBD1 (6 bases). Germline V gene data show CDR1 as SGHRS and CDR2 as YFSETQ. This CDR3 is 14 amino acids long. Trimming took off 5 bases at V and 5 bases at J, with 16 bases between the two ends. CDR3 amino acids: CASSPLVDRTEAFF. The CDR3 nucleotides are TGCGCCAGCAGTCCCTTGGTTGACAGGACTGAAGCTTTCTTT.

This clone has just a few counts. The V and J genes are TRBV19 and TRBJ2-6, with a possible D match to TRBD1 (5 bases). V was trimmed by 9 bases and J by 0 bases, leaving 12 bases between them. The CDR3 loop spans 15 amino acids. Looked up from germline, CDR1 is LNHDA and CDR2 is SQIVND (reference sequence). The CDR3 DNA is TGTGCCAGCCTAAATGGACACTCTGGGGCCAACGTCCTGACTTTC. This codes for CASLNGHSGANVLTF.

The rearrangement uses TRBV28 and TRBJ2-4, with 10 bases lining up with TRBD2. The CDR3 sequence is 19 residues long. The V gene end was trimmed by 8 bases and the J gene end by 2 bases; junction bases not matched to a gene: 18. Germline CDR1 and CDR2: MDHEN and SYDVKM. DNA for the CDR3: TGTGCCAGCGGATTATGGGCTAGCGGGAGTATTTCAACCAAAAACATTCAGTACTTC. Its translation is CASGLWASGSISTKNIQYF.

This clone showed up just a few times. The V and J genes are TRBV7-9 and TRBJ2-2, with D possibly being TRBD2 (5 bases). The CDR3 length is 19 residues. V lost 0 bases and J lost 2, with 19 bases in between. Germline CDR1 and CDR2: SEHNR and FQNEAQ (reference sequence). The CDR3 nucleotides read TGTGCCAGCAGCTTAGCCCCCCTAAAGAGGACTGGTAACACCGGGGAGCTGTTTTTT. Protein product: CASSLAPLKRTGNTGELFF. Full variable domain (rest looked up from reference TRBV7-9 and TRBJ2-2): DTGVSQNPRHKITKRGQNVTFRCDPISEHNRLYWYRQTLGQGPEFLTYFQNEAQLEKSRLLSDRFSAERPKGSFSTLEIQRTEQGDSAMYLCASSLAPLKRTGNTGELFFGEGSRLTVL.

V usage is TRBV7-2 and J usage is TRBJ2-3; D possibly corresponds to TRBD1 (5 bases). The CDR3 runs to 13 residues. Germline V gene lookup returns CDR1 SGHTA and CDR2 FQGNSA. Trimming took off 5 bases at V and 5 bases at J, with 11 bases between the two ends. DNA for the CDR3: TGTGCCAGCAGCGGCGATCAGGGAGATACGCAGTATTTT. Its translation is CASSGDQGDTQYF.

This clone turned up a few times. This rearrangement joins TRBV6-6 to TRBJ1-2; 8 bases fit TRBD1. The CDR3 has 15 amino acids. With 4 bases clipped from V and 4 bases from J, the junction kept 8 bases outside the gene matches. CDR1 and CDR2 (germline): MNHNY, SVGAGI (reference sequence). The CDR3 sequence is CASSLSTGTGYGYTF. The CDR3 nucleotides are TGTGCCAGCAGTTTGTCCACCGGGACAGGCTATGGCTACACCTTC.

This sequence joins TRBV13 and TRBJ2-3, with 8 bases identical to TRBD2. This CDR3 region has 18 residues. V lost 2 bases and J lost 2; bases outside the gene matches: 12. In germline, CDR1 is PRHDT, CDR2 FYEKMQ (reference sequence). The CDR3 DNA reads as TGTGCCAGCAGCTTAAGGGGATCAACTAGCGGAAACACAGATACGCAGTATTTT. It yields the protein CASSLRGSTSGNTDTQYF.

A few counts support this clone. The CDR3 DNA is TGTGCCAGCAGCACGGGACAGGGGACCTACGAGCAGTACTTC. Its protein is CASSTGQGTYEQYF. The rearrangement uses TRBV5-6 and TRBJ2-7, with 10 bases aligning to TRBD1. This CDR3 comprises 14 residues. Germline CDR1 reads SGHDT; CDR2 reads YYEEEE. V dropped 4 bases and J dropped 2; count of bases not matched to a gene: 3. The full variable domain, in which reference TRBV5-6 and TRBJ2-7 provide the parts outside the CDR3, is DAGVTQSPTHLIKTRGQQVTLRCSPKSGHDTVSWYQQALGQGPQFIFQYYEEEERQRGNFPDRFSGHQFPNYSSELNVNALLLGDSALYLCASSTGQGTYEQYFGPGTRLTVT.

J is TRBJ1-2 and V is TRBV28; the D is unclear. CDR1 is MDHEN and CDR2 is SYDVKM in the germline V gene. V was trimmed by 2 bases and J by 5 bases, leaving 6 bases between them. The CDR3 runs 12 residues. In nucleotides, the CDR3 is TGTGCCAGCAGTTTAGCAGAATATGGCTACACCTTC. Protein sequence: CASSLAEYGYTF.

This clone appeared a single time. The gene calls are TRBV19 and TRBJ1-1; the D is unclear. From germline, CDR1 is LNHDA and CDR2 SQIVND (reference sequence). V lost 7 bases and J 6 bases, leaving 15 bases between the germline ends. CDR3 length equals 13 residues. Here the CDR3 DNA reads TGTGCCAGTACCTCCCCGGTTACGGCTGAAGCTTTCTTT. Its translation is CASTSPVTAEAFF. The whole variable domain, filled in from reference TRBV19 and TRBJ1-1, reads DGGITQSPKYLFRKEGQNVTLSCEQNLNHDAMYWYRQDPGQGLRLIYYSQIVNDFQKGDIAEGYSVSREKKESFPLTVTSAQKNPTAFYLCASTSPVTAEAFFGQGTRLTVV.

V usage is TRBV28 and J usage is TRBJ2-5, with 7 bases matching TRBD1. The germline V gene has CDR1 MDHEN and CDR2 SYDVKM. With V trimmed by 6 bases and J by 2 bases, 6 bases remained unmatched. The CDR3 contains 14 residues. The CDR3 DNA is TGTGCCAGCAGCCTACAGGGGCAACAAGAGACCCAGTACTTC. This gives the protein CASSLQGQQETQYF. Complete variable domain (other parts from reference TRBV28 and TRBJ2-5): DVKVTQSSRYLVKRTGEKVFLECVQDMDHENMFWYRQDPGLGLRLIYFSYDVKMKEKGDIPEGYSVSREKKERFSLILESASTNQTSMYLCASSLQGQQETQYFGPGTRLLVL.

There are a few counts of this clone. The chain carries TRBV10-3 and TRBJ1-1; D unresolved. The germline V gene has CDR1 ENHRY and CDR2 SYGVKD. CDR3 length: 14 residues. V was trimmed by 2 bases and J by 1 base, leaving 8 bases between them. The CDR3 reads CAISEVPSNTEAFF. The CDR3, as DNA: TGTGCCATCAGTGAGGTCCCCTCGAACACTGAAGCTTTCTTT.